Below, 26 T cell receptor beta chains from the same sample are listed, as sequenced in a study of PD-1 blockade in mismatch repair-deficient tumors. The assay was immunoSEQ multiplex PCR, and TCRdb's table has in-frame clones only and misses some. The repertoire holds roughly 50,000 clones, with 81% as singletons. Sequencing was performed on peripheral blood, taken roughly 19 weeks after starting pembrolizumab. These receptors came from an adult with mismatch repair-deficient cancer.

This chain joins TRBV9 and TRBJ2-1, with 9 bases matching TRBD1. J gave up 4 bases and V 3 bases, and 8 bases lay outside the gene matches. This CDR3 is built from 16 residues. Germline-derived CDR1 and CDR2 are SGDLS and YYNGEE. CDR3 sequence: CASSATPGQGYNEQFF. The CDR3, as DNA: TGTGCCAGCAGCGCTACCCCGGGACAGGGATACAATGAGCAGTTCTTC.

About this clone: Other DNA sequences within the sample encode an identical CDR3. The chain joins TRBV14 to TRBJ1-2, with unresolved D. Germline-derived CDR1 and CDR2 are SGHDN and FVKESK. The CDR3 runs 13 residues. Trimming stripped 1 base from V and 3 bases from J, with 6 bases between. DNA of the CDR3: TGTGCCAGCAGCCAAGGGGCAGACTATGGCTACACCTTC. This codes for CASSQGADYGYTF.

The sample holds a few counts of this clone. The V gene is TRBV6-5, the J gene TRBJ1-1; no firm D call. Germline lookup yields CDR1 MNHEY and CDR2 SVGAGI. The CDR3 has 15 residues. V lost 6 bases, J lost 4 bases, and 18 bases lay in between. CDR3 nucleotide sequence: TGTGCCAGCAGGGACTACGCGTCCAGCGGCACTGAAGCTTTCTTT. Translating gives CASRDYASSGTEAFF.

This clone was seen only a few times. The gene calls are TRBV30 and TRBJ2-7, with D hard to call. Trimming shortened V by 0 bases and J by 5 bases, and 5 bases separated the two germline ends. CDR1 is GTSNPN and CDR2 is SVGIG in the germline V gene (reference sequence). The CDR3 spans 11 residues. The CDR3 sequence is CAWSVWNEQYF. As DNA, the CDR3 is TGTGCCTGGAGTGTATGGAACGAGCAGTACTTC.

The CDR3 loop reads CASSHASGTLGYEQYF. The CDR3 bases are TGTGCCAGCAGCCACGCGTCAGGGACGCTGGGATACGAGCAGTACTTC. The chain combines TRBV7-8 with TRBJ2-7; perhaps D is TRBD1 or TRBD2 (5 bases each). Trimming shortened V by 5 bases and J by 4 bases, and 21 bases separated the two germline ends. Germline assignment: CDR1 SGHVS and CDR2 FQNEAQ. This CDR3 is built from 16 residues.

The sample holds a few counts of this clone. The CDR3 DNA sequence: TGTGCCAGTAGTAGAGGGGCTAGCGGGAGTGGCCACGAGCAGTACTTC. Its translation: CASSRGASGSGHEQYF. The V call is TRBV19, the J call TRBJ2-7, with TRBD2 matching over 10 bases. The CDR3 is made up of 16 amino acids. Trimming at V came to 4 bases and at J to 5 bases, leaving 11 bases not matched to a gene. Germline lookup yields CDR1 LNHDA and CDR2 SQIVND (reference sequence).

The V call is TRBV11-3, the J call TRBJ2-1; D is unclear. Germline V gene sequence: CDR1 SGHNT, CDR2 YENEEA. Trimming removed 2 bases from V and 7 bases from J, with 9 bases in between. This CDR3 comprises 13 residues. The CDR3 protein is CASSLLLGNEQFF. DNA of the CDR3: TGTGCCAGCAGCTTACTCCTGGGTAATGAGCAGTTCTTC.

CDR3 sequence: CASSQDLGGELYGYTF. The DNA for the CDR3 is TGCGCCAGCAGCCAAGATTTAGGAGGTGAACTTTATGGCTACACCTTC. This chain connects TRBV4-3 to TRBJ1-2; D remains unclear. Germline V gives CDR1 LGHNA, CDR2 YSLEER. Deletions cut 0 bases from V and 5 bases from J, with 16 bases between. CDR3 size: 16 residues.

In nucleotides, the CDR3 is TGTGCCAGCAGTGAAGAACGGGGATATCAGCCCCAGCATTTT. Residues: CASSEERGYQPQHF. The chain employs TRBV2 and TRBJ1-5; D gene ambiguous. The ends were cut back, 1 base at V and 5 bases at J, with 9 bases in the middle. Germline V gene lookup returns CDR1 SNHLY and CDR2 FYNNEI. This CDR3 spans 14 amino acids.

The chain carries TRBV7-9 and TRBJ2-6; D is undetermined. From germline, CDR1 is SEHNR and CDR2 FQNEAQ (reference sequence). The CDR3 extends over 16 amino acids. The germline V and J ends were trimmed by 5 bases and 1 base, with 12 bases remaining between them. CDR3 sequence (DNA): TGTGCCAGCAGCCCTTTAACAGTATCTGGGGCCAACGTCCTGACTTTC. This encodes CASSPLTVSGANVLTF.

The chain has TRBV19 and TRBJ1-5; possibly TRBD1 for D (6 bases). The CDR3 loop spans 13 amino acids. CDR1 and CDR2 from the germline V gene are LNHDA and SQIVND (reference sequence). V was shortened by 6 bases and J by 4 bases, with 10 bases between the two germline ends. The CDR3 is CASRDDRNQPQHF. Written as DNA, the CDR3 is TGTGCCAGTAGGGACGACAGGAATCAGCCCCAGCATTTT.

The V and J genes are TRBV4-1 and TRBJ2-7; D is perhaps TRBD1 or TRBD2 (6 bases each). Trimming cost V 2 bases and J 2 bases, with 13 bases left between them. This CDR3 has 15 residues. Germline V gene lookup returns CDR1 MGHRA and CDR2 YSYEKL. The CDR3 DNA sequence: TGCGCCAGCAGCCAAACCACCGGGGGCCCCTACGAGCAGTACTTC. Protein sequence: CASSQTTGGPYEQYF.

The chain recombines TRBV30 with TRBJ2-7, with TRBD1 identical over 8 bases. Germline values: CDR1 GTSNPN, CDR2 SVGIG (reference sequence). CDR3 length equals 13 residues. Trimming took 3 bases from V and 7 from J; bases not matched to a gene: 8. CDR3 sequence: CAWSRGQGGEQYF. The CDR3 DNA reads TGTGCCTGGAGCCGCGGACAGGGCGGGGAGCAGTACTTC.

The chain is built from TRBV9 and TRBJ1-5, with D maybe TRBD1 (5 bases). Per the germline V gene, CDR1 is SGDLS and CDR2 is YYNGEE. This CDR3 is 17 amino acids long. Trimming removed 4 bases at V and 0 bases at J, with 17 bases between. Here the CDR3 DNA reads TGTGCCAGCAGCCCAGAAGGGGAGAGTTATAGCAATCAGCCCCAGCATTTT. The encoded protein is CASSPEGESYSNQPQHF.

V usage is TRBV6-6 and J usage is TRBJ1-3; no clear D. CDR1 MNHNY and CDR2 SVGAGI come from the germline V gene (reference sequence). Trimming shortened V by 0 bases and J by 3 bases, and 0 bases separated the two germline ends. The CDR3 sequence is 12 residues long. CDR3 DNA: TGTGCCAGCAGTTACTCTGGAAACACCATATATTTT. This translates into CASSYSGNTIYF.

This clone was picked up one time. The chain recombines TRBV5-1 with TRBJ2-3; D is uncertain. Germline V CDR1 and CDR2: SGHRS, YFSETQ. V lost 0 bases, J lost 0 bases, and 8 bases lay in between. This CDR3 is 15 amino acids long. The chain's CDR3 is CASSLGTRSTDTQYF. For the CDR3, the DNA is TGCGCCAGCAGCTTGGGAACGCGGAGCACAGATACGCAGTATTTT.

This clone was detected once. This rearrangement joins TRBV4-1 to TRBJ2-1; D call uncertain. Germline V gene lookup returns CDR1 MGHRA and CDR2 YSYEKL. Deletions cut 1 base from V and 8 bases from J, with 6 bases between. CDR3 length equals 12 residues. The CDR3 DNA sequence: TGCGCCAGCAGCCAAGGGGGTTATGAGCAGTTCTTC. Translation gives CASSQGGYEQFF.

As DNA, the CDR3 is TGTGCCAGTAGTATAGGAGGGTTTCAGGGCTACACCTTC. Protein sequence: CASSIGGFQGYTF. The chain has TRBV19 and TRBJ1-2; D gene ambiguous. The CDR3 consists of 13 residues. CDR1 is LNHDA and CDR2 is SQIVND in the germline V gene (reference sequence). V dropped 1 base and J dropped 8 bases, with 11 bases sitting between them.

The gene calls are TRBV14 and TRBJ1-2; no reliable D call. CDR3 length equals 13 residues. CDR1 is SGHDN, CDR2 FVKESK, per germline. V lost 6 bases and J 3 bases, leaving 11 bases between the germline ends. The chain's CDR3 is CASSSDGYYGYTF. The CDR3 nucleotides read TGTGCCAGCAGTTCGGACGGCTACTATGGCTACACCTTC.

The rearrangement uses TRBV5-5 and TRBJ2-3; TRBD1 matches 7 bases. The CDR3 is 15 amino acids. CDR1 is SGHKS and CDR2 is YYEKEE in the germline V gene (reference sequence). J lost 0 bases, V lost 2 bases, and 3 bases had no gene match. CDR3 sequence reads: CASSLQGSSTDTQYF. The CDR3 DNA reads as TGTGCCAGCAGCTTACAGGGGAGTAGCACAGATACGCAGTATTTT.

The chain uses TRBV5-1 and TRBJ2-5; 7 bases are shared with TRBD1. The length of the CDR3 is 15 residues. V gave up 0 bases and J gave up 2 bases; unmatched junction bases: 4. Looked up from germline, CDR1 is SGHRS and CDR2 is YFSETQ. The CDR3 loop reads CASSLGSGGQETQYF. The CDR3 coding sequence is TGCGCCAGCAGCTTGGGCTCAGGGGGACAAGAGACCCAGTACTTC.

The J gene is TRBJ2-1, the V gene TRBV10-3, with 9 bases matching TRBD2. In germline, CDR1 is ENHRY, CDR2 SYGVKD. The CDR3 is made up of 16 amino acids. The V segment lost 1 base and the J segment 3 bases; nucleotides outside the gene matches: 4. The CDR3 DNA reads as TGTGCCATCAGTGAGTGGGAGACTAGCGGCTACAATGAGCAGTTCTTC. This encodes CAISEWETSGYNEQFF.

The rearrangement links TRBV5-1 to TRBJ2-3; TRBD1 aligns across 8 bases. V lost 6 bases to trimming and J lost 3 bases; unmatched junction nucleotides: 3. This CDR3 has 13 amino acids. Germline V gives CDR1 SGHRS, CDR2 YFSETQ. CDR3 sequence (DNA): TGCGCCAGCACCGGACAGGGAACAGATACGCAGTATTTT. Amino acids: CASTGQGTDTQYF.

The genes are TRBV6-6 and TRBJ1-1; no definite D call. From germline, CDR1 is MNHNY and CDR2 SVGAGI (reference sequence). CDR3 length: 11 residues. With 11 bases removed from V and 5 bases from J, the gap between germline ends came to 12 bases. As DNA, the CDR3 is TGTGCCCTGGTACGTGGGACTGAAGCTTTCTTT. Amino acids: CALVRGTEAFF.

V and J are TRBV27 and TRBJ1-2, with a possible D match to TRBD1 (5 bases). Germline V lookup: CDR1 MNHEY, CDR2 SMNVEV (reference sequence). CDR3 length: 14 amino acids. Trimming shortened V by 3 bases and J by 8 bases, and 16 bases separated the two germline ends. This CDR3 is CASSFTRGSHGYTF. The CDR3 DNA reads TGTGCCAGCAGTTTTACGAGGGGATCTCACGGCTACACCTTC.

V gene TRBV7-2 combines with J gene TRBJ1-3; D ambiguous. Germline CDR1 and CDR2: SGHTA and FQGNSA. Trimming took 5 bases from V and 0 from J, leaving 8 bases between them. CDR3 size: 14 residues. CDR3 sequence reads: CASSPSLSGNTIYF. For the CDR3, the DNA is TGTGCCAGCAGCCCATCTCTCTCTGGAAACACCATATATTTT.